This T cell receptor (beta chain) was sequenced for a study of cytomegalovirus exposure and HLA in healthy donors. Whole-study results and caveats: Cytomegalovirus association was assigned to about 150 TCR beta chains. Being productive about 87% or about 30% of the time was typical of most TCR beta V segments in an earlier analysis.

V shed 8 bases and J shed 3 bases, with 7 bases lying between them. From germline, CDR1 is WSHSY and CDR2 SAAADI. This CDR3 comprises 11 residues. The primer mix had 60 Vbeta and 13 Jbeta primers. Assay: immunoSEQ multiplex PCR; the TCRdb copy retains only in-frame clones and omits some. The table includes about 270,000 clones, around two thirds detected once. Among the donors, all were healthy bone marrow donors. In this sample, this clone turned up a few times. The antigen is undetermined. This receptor was identified in a female donor in good health and CMV-seronegative. This rearrangement joins TRBV10-2 to TRBJ2-5, with D unresolved. The sample consisted of PBMCs. The CDR3 protein is CASRGEETQYF. The CDR3 bases are TGCGCCAGCCGTGGAGAAGAGACCCAGTACTTC.